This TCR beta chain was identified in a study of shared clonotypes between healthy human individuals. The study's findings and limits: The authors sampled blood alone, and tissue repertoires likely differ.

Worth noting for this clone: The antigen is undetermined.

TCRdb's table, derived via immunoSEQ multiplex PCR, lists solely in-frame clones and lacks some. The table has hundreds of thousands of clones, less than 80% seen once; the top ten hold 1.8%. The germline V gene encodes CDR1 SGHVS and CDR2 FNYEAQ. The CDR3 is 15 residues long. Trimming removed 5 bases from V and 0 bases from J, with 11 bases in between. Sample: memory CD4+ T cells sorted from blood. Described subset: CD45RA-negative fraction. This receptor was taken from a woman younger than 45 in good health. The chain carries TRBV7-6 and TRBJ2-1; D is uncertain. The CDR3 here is CASSQTSSSYNEQFF. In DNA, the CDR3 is TGTGCCAGCAGCCAAACATCTAGCTCCTACAATGAGCAGTTCTTC.